The text below deals with one T cell receptor beta chain. The sample holds a few counts of this clone. It lacks a known antigen. Nothing much larger sits one base from this clone, and base qualities are not available. The data were taken from a study of beta chain features in type 1 diabetes (dated by TCRdb to 2017 to 2018). Notes on the research overall: Patients and healthy donors did not differ in mean age, gender distribution, total cell number or subset yield. Naive and central memory subsets were obtained from all 28 donors, but regulatory and stem cell-like memory subsets were isolated from only 8 patients and 8 healthy donors. In the study, TCRB repertoires of sorted circulating CD4+ T cell subsets from recently diagnosed type 1 diabetes patients were compared with those of matched healthy donors. A total of roughly 100 million sorted cells were examined across all samples, and a strong correlation was observed between cell number per subset and RNA yield. The investigation overall reported the following: Type 1 diabetes patients showed a moderate but significant shortening of TCRB CDR3 length in all four CD4+ subsets. Because cDNA was sequenced instead of genomic DNA, highly expressing activated cells could be over-represented, though the groups showed no difference in activation or CD3 levels. Naive, central memory and regulatory TCRB repertoires appeared to be more similar among patients than among healthy donors. Because small numbers of individuals were included in the HLA sub-analyses, any influence of HLA type on TCRB rearrangement was left unresolved. At VDJ recombination sites, type 1 diabetes patients had fewer insertions and more deleted nucleotides, which implies abnormalities in thymic rearrangement. PCR might favor shorter templates, but patient and control samples were amplified and corrected together, so any skew would affect both groups equally.

The entire amount of isolated RNA was reverse transcribed using the High Capacity cDNA Reverse Transcription Kit, so the sequenced TCRB transcripts were expressed ones. Deep immunoSEQ sequencing was applied to naive, central memory and regulatory T cell samples, giving an average of approximately 4 million total reads per sample. Sorted cells were lysed in RLT buffer, and RNA was extracted using DNase-treated RNeasy Micro or Mini kits according to cell number. Each cell subset was processed separately to prevent cross-contamination, with patient and healthy donor samples processed together. The immunoSEQ multiplex PCR was used to amplify TCRB sequences from cDNA, generating 87-bp fragments that spanned the CDR3 region. Amplicons were sequenced on the Illumina HiSeq platform. The published analysis was carried out like this. PCR bias was computationally corrected using synthetic template baselines, reads within Hamming distance 2 were collapsed, and singletons that could not be merged were discarded. Reads were aligned to IMGT to assign V, D and J genes, CDR3 length, and insertions or deletions at six rearrangement sites. Within each subset, clonotype counts were normalized to the number of sorted cells before true diversity and Gini coefficients were calculated with the tcR R package. The overlap coefficient, calculated on TCRB nucleotide sequences, was used to quantify repertoire sharing. In TCRdb, the immuneACCESS table is reduced to in-frame sequences with V and J assigned. These tables do not hold every clone; where another copy was compared, an unresolved V gene accounts for under half, and the others remain unexplained. D and trimming were read from the DNA, whereas the V and J calls and clone size are those reported in that table. The sample has 300,000 to 350,000 clones on record, 8% of them singletons. The ten largest clones represent around 0.45% of the sample.

From each donor, a single peripheral blood sample of about 116 mL on average was drawn into heparinised tubes. Using a panel that included CD45RO, CCR7, CD25, CD127, CD95 and CD27, naive, central memory, regulatory and stem cell-like memory CD4+ T cells were sorted on a BD FACSAria II. Purity was above 95% for every sorted population. Right away, PBMCs were isolated by Lymphoprep density gradient centrifugation and were stained directly, with no culture step. So that batch effects would be minimized, each experiment stained and sorted samples in pairs, pairing one healthy donor with one patient. The CDR3 starts with the cysteine, ends with the phenylalanine, and has 14 residues. Only the CDR3 region is kept as DNA, spanning 42 bases read in frame from base 1. V was cut back by 4 bases and J by 6 bases, leaving a gap of 13 bases between them. In the germline V gene (reference sequence), CDR1 corresponds to SEHNR and CDR2 to FQNEAQ.

The source material was central memory CD4+ T cells from blood. The sequence derives from a woman younger than 35 in good health. This sequence uses TRBV7-9 and TRBJ2-1, with the identity of the D gene unclear. The DNA sequence reads TGTGCCAGCAGCTATCCAGGTTTGGGCAATGAGCAGTTCTTC. Translated, it gives CASSYPGLGNEQFF.